A selection of T cell receptor beta chains follows, all from one sample in a study of T cell responses to AZD1222 COVID-19 vaccine. Data came from immunoSEQ multiplex PCR; TCRdb stores just in-frame clones and leaves some out. This table has around 100,000 clones, roughly 90% appearing once. This material consisted of peripheral blood, taken on day 0 of AZD1222 vaccination. The receptors come from an adult in good health. Both conserved end residues are part of each CDR3. The D gene is left open where the match is weak. Clone size is stated in some rows and not others, as once, few, many or a class when expanded.

NA,TRBJ1-4,once,14,TRBV11-1,CASSLGRTNEKLFF,TGTGCCAGCAGCCTAGGGAGAACTAATGAAAAACTGTTTTTT
NA,TRBJ2-1,NA,14,TRBV7-2,CASSGQSSYNEQFF,TGTGCCAGCTCTGGTCAGAGCTCCTACAATGAGCAGTTCTTC
TRBD1,TRBJ1-1,NA,17,TRBV9,CASSVVGQGQANTEAFF,TGTGCCAGCAGCGTAGTGGGACAGGGACAGGCGAACACTGAAGCTTTCTTT
TRBD2,TRBJ2-1,NA,16,TRBV5-6,CASSYSGLAEYNEQFF,TGTGCCAGCAGCTACTCGGGACTAGCGGAGTACAATGAGCAGTTCTTC
TRBD1,TRBJ1-2,NA,15,TRBV19,CASSAGTDSHYGYTF,TGTGCCAGTAGTGCCGGGACAGATTCCCACTATGGCTACACCTTC
NA,TRBJ2-1,NA,12,TRBV6-2/TRBV6-3,CASSELVVEQFF,TGTGCCAGCAGCGAACTAGTGGTTGAGCAGTTCTTC
NA,TRBJ1-1,NA,14,TRBV19,CASSINPRNTEAFF,TGTGCCAGTAGTATCAATCCGAGAAACACTGAAGCTTTCTTT
TRBD2,TRBJ2-3,once,16,TRBV11-3,CASSLYSGGAVDTQYF,TGTGCCAGCAGCTTATACAGCGGGGGGGCCGTAGATACGCAGTATTTT
NA,TRBJ2-7,NA,14,TRBV7-3,CASSSSGGAYEQYF,TGTGCCAGCAGCTCCAGCGGAGGGGCCTACGAGCAGTACTTC
TRBD1,TRBJ1-2,NA,16,TRBV2,CASSALTPRGQGGYTF,TGTGCCAGCAGTGCCCTAACACCGCGGGGACAGGGTGGCTACACCTTC
NA,TRBJ1-5,NA,13,TRBV7-9,CASSPHPNQPQHF,TGTGCCAGCAGCCCTCACCCGAATCAGCCCCAGCATTTT
NA,TRBJ1-2,NA,14,TRBV7-3,CASSLTEGSYGYTF,TGTGCCAGCAGCTTAACGGAGGGCTCCTATGGCTACACCTTC
TRBD2,TRBJ2-3,once,16,TRBV18,CASSPGAGGPTDTQYF,TGTGCCAGCTCACCGGGAGCGGGAGGGCCTACAGATACGCAGTATTTT
NA,TRBJ2-7,NA,15,TRBV15,CATSSPTESGYEQYF,TGTGCCACCAGCAGCCCGACAGAATCGGGCTACGAGCAGTACTTC
NA,TRBJ1-1,NA,16,TRBV6-2/TRBV6-3,CASSYPPHRVGTEAFF,TGTGCCAGCAGTTATCCACCGCACAGGGTTGGGACTGAAGCTTTCTTT
NA,TRBJ1-3,NA,16,TRBV9,CASSPRGTNSGNTIYF,TGTGCCAGCAGCCCTAGGGGGACAAACTCTGGAAACACCATATATTTT
NA,TRBJ1-3,NA,15,TRBV30,CAWRGGAGAGNTIYF,TGTGCCTGGAGGGGAGGGGCAGGGGCTGGAAACACCATATATTTT
NA,TRBJ2-7,NA,11,TRBV28,CASSLAAEQYF,TGTGCCAGCAGTCTAGCAGCCGAGCAGTACTTC
TRBD2,TRBJ2-7,NA,16,TRBV5-1,CASSPGPSGSSYEQYF,TGCGCCAGCAGCCCGGGGCCTAGCGGGAGCAGTTACGAGCAGTACTTC
NA,TRBJ1-1,NA,15,TRBV11-3,CASSLYAGENTEAFF,TGTGCCAGCAGCTTATATGCAGGGGAGAACACTGAAGCTTTCTTT
TRBD2,TRBJ2-5,NA,16,TRBV5-5,CASSLVSGRTQETQYF,TGTGCCAGCAGCTTGGTTAGCGGGAGGACCCAAGAGACCCAGTACTTC
NA,TRBJ2-5,once,13,TRBV3-1/TRBV3-2,CASSQGRQETQYF,TGTGCCAGCAGCCAAGGGAGACAAGAGACCCAGTACTTC
NA,TRBJ2-1,NA,13,TRBV4-3,CASSQAEANEQFF,TGCGCCAGCAGCCAAGCGGAGGCAAATGAGCAGTTCTTC
NA,TRBJ1-2,once,12,TRBV15,CATSTNKDGYTF,TGTGCCACCAGCACAAACAAAGATGGCTACACCTTC
TRBD1,TRBJ1-5,NA,16,TRBV28,CASSLSGQGTNQPQHF,TGTGCCAGCAGTTTATCGGGACAGGGGACCAATCAGCCCCAGCATTTT
NA,TRBJ2-1,NA,16,TRBV28,CASSRPGLNKEDEQFF,TGTGCCAGCAGCCGGCCGGGGTTAAATAAGGAGGATGAGCAGTTCTTC
TRBD2,TRBJ2-1,NA,16,TRBV24-1,CATSDWGLAGASEQFF,TGTGCCACCAGTGATTGGGGACTAGCGGGAGCAAGTGAGCAGTTCTTC
NA,TRBJ2-3,once,15,TRBV6-2/TRBV6-3,CASSYAGTATDTQYF,TGTGCCAGCAGTTACGCGGGGACTGCTACAGATACGCAGTATTTT
NA,TRBJ1-1,NA,13,TRBV30,CAWSVLGYTEAFF,TGTGCCTGGAGTGTACTAGGTTACACTGAAGCTTTCTTT